This T cell receptor beta chain was identified during a study of CD4 and CD8 cells across lung adenocarcinoma regions. Germline loops: CDR1 MNHNS, CDR2 SASEGT. V lost 7 bases and J lost 13; bases outside the gene matches: 12. The CDR3 sequence is 14 residues long. Localized lung adenocarcinoma, a non-small cell lung cancer, affected the donors. TCRdb recomputed calls from the PCR reads with MiXCR, one row per CDR3 protein. The sample lists about 23,000 distinct CDR3 sequences; around 52% were seen once. This chain connects TRBV6-1 to TRBJ2-4; TRBD1 matches 11 bases. The sequence was collected from a male donor with lung adenocarcinoma. The CD4 and CD8 labels of this study may be unreliable. Source material: CD4+ T cells from the center of a lung tumor. DNA for the CDR3: TGTGCCAGCAAAATTGGGACAGGGGGAGATATGCAGTACTTC. It is translated as CASKIGTGGDMQYF.